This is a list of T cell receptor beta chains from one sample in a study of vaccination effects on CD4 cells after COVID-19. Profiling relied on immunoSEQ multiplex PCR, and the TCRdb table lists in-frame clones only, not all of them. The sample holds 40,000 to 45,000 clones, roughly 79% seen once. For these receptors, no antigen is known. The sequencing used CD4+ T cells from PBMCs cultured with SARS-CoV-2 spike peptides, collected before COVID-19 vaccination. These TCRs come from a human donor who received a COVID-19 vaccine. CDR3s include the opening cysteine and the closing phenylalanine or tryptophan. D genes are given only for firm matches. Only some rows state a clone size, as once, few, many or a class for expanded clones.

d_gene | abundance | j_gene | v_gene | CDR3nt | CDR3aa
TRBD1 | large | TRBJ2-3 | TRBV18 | TGTGCCAGCTCACCACCGGCTCCTCGGGACAGGGATTCAGATACGCAGTATTTT | CASSPPAPRDRDSDTQYF
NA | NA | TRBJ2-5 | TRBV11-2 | TGTGCCAGCAGCCCGGGACAAATCCAAGAGACCCAGTACTTC | CASSPGQIQETQYF
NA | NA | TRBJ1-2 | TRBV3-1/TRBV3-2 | TGTGCCAGCAGCCTGGTGGGCAGGGCGGGTGGCTACACCTTC | CASSLVGRAGGYTF
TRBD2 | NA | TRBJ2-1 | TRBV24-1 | TGTGCCACCAGTGATTCACTAGCGGGGGTTTTCAATGAGCAGTTCTTC | CATSDSLAGVFNEQFF
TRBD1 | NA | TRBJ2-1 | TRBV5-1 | TGCGCCAGCCACCTAAAGCCGGGACAGGGGTGGAATGAGCAGTTCTTC | CASHLKPGQGWNEQFF
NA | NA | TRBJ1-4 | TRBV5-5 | TGTGCCAGCAGCTTGCAGGTCTGGGATGAAAAACTGTTTTTT | CASSLQVWDEKLFF
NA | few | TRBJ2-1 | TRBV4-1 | TGCGCCAGCAGCCAAGGACAGGCCAACAATGAGCAGTTCTTC | CASSQGQANNEQFF
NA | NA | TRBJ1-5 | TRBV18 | TGTGCCAGCTCAGGGGACATGGGGGCGAATCAGCCCCAGCATTTT | CASSGDMGANQPQHF
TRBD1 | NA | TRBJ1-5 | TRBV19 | TGTGCCAGTAGTATCTCTTGGACAGGGGGTCAGCCCCAGCATTTT | CASSISWTGGQPQHF
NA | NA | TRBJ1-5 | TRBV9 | TGTGCCAGCAGCCCCCACGACAGTACCACCAATCAGCCCCAGCATTTT | CASSPHDSTTNQPQHF
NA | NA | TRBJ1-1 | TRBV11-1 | TGTGCCAGCAGCTTATGGTCACTTGGGGACGGTACTGAAGCTTTCTTT | CASSLWSLGDGTEAFF
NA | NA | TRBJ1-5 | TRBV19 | TGTGCCAGTAGTACGACAGAAGGCAATCAGCCCCAGCATTTT | CASSTTEGNQPQHF
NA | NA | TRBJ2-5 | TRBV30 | TGTGCCTGGAGTGTACTTCCCCCTAAAGAGACCCAGTACTTC | CAWSVLPPKETQYF
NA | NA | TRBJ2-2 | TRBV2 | TGTGCCAGCAGTGTGAAGGGGTACACCGGGGAGCTGTTTTTT | CASSVKGYTGELFF
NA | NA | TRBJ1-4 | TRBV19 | TGTGCCAGTTGGGGGCACAATGAAAAACTGTTTTTT | CASWGHNEKLFF
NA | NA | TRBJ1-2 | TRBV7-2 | TGTGCCAGCAGCGAGCACGTTAGGGTGGGGGGCTACACCTTC | CASSEHVRVGGYTF
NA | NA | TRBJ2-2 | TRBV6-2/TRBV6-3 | TGTGCCAGCAGTTACTCGGGCAGGGAAGACGGGGAGCTGTTTTTT | CASSYSGREDGELFF
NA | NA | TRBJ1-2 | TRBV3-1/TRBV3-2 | TGTGCCAGCAGCCAAAACGGCGTGGAAGGCTACACCTTC | CASSQNGVEGYTF
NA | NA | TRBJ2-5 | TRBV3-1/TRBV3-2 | TGTGCCAGCAGCCGACTCAGTCTCCAAGAGACCCAGTACTTC | CASSRLSLQETQYF
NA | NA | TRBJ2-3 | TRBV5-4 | TGTGCCAGCGGCTCCCAGGGCACAGATACGCAGTATTTT | CASGSQGTDTQYF
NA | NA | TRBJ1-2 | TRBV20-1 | TGCAGTGCCGCCTATGGCTACACCTTC | CSAAYGYTF
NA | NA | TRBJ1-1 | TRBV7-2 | TGTGCCAGCAGCCCGGGTCGGGGGAGGGCCACTGAAGCTTTCTTT | CASSPGRGRATEAFF
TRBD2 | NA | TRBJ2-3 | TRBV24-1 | TGTGCCACCAGTGGCCGACTAGCGGGTCCGGATACGCAGTATTTT | CATSGRLAGPDTQYF
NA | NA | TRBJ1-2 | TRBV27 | TGTGCCAGCAGTTTTAGTCAGCTCTATGGCTACACCTTC | CASSFSQLYGYTF
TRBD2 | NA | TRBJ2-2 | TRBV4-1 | TGCGCCAGCAGCCAGACGGTTCTAGCGGGGGGGTTCGTCGGGGAGCTGTTTTTT | CASSQTVLAGGFVGELFF
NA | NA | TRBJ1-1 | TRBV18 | TGTGCCAGCTCACAGCTGGGCACGATGAACACTGAAGCTTTCTTT | CASSQLGTMNTEAFF
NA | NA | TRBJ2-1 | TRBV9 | TGTGCCAGCAGCCCCCGGCTCAGAGCTACAGACAATGAGCAGTTCTTC | CASSPRLRATDNEQFF